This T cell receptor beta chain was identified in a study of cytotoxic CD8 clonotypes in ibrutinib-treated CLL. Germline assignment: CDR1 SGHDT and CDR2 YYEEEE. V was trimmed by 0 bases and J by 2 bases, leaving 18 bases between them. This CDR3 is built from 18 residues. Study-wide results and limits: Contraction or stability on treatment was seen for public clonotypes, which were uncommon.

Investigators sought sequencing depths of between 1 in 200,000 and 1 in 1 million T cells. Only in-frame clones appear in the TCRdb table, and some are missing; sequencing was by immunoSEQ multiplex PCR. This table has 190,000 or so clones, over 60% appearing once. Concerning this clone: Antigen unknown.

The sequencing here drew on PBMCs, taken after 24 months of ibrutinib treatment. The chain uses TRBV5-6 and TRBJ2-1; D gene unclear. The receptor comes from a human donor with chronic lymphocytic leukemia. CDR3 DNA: TGTGCCAGCAGCTTGGGGGCCCGGAGCTATTTCCCCTACAATGAGCAGTTCTTC. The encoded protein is CASSLGARSYFPYNEQFF.